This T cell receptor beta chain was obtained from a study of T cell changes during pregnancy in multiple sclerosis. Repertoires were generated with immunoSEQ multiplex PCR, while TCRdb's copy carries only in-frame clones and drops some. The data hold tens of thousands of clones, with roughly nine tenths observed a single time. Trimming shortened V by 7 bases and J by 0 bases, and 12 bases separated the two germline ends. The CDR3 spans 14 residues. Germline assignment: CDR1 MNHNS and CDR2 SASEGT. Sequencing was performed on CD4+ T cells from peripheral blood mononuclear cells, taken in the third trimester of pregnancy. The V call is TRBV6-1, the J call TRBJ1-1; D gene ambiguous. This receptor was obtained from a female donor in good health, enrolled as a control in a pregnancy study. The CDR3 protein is CASTPAGMNTEAFF. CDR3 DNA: TGTGCCAGCACACCCGCGGGGATGAACACTGAAGCTTTCTTT.